The rows below give T cell receptor beta chains drawn from one sample of a study of blood T cell repertoires in COVID-19. The assay was immunoSEQ multiplex PCR, and TCRdb's table has in-frame clones only and misses some. The sample yields several thousand clones, 80% to 85% seen once. What was sequenced was peripheral blood. The receptors come from a human donor in a cohort sampled during active COVID-19. The conserved cysteine and the conserved F or W are not part of the CDR3 here.

CDR3 length,V gene,CDR3 protein
13,TRBV29-1,SAASGTANTGELF
11,TRBV29-1,SVDQGIDNEQF
13,TRBV4-3,ASSQDRGPTDTQY
13,TRBV10-3,AISEMLDRRGGYT
12,TRBV4-3,ASSQGLGGYEQY
12,TRBV11-3,ASSYGQSNTEAF
12,TRBV9,ASSKTGASSPLH
12,TRBV19,ASGLAGVYNEQF
12,TRBV2,ASRGPGSNQPQH
13,TRBV9,ASSVDIKGAETQY
18,TRBV5-1,ASSLVAPGLAWSSYNEQF
14,TRBV28,ASSNRQGFSNQPQH
11,TRBV5-4,ASSSQVSYEQY
12,TRBV18,ASSLDRGNYGYT
10,TRBV20-1,SASNNPYEQY
19,TRBV7-8,ASSLLMGLAGGQDLIDTQY
14,TRBV7-7,ASSSSSGGSTGELF
13,TRBV7-2,ASSLGASGTDTQY
11,TRBV19,ASSIKQGHIQY
13,TRBV4-1,ASSQETSSQETQY
13,TRBV9,ASSRTSASYNEQF